This T cell receptor beta chain emerged from a study of blood T cells in healthy people across ages. Germline-derived CDR1 and CDR2 are SGHKS and YYEKEE (reference sequence). Trimming shortened V by 5 bases and J by 0 bases, and 15 bases separated the two germline ends. The length of the CDR3 is 16 residues. Through a sample-barcoded 5' primer and a J-beta primer mix, a second PCR was run for roughly 6 to 12 cycles. TCRdb passed the 5' RACE reads through MiXCR, listing each CDR3 protein once. The sample contains 750,000 to 950,000 distinct CDR3 sequences, about 53% of which appear only once. This sequence originates from an elderly man in good health. This chain connects TRBV5-5 to TRBJ2-1; possible D gene TRBD2, 5 bases. Sequenced material: blood. The CDR3 loop is CASRFGLMSSYNEQFF. The DNA of the CDR3 is TGTGCCAGCAGATTTGGACTGATGAGCTCCTACAATGAGCAGTTCTTC. Full variable domain (outside the CDR3, taken from reference TRBV5-5 and TRBJ2-1): DAGVTQSPTHLIKTRGQQVTLRCSPISGHKSVSWYQQVLGQGPQFIFQYYEKEERGRGNFPDRFSARQFPNYSSELNVNALLLGDSALYLCASRFGLMSSYNEQFFGPGTRLTVL.